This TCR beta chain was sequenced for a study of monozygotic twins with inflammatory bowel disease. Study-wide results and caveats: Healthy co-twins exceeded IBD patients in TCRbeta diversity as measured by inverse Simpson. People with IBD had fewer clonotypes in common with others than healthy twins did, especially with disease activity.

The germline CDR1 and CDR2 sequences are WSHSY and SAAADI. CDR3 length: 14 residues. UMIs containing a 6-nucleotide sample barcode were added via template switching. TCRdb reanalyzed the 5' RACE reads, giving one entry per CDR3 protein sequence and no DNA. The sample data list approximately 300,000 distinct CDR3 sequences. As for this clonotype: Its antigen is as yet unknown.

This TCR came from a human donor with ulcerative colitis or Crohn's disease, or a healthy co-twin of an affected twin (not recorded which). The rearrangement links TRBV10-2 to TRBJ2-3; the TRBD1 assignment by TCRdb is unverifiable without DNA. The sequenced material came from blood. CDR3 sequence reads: CASRQGGRTDTQYF.